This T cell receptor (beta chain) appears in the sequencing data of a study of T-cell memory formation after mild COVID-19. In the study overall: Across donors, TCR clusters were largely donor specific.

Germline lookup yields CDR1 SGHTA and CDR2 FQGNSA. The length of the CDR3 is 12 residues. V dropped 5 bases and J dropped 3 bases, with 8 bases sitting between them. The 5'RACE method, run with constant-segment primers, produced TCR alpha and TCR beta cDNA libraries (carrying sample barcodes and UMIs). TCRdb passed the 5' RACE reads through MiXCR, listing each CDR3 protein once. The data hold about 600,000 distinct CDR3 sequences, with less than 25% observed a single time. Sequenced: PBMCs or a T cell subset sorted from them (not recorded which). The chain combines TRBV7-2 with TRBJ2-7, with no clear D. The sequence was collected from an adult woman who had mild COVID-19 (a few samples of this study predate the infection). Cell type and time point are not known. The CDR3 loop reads CASSEHHYEQYF. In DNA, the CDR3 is TGTGCCAGCAGCGAACATCACTACGAGCAGTACTTC.